This T cell receptor (beta chain) was sequenced during a study of low-dose radiotherapy and immunotherapy resistance in tumors. Study details: Over 26 weeks, cohort 2 got 1 Gy every two weeks, reaching 13 Gy. While receiving nivolumab 240 mg every two weeks, patients also received ipilimumab 1 mg/kg every six weeks, both intravenously.

Time point reported: after trial treatment. As for treatment: LDRT plus nivolumab, ipilimumab, low-dose cyclophosphamide and aspirin (RACIN trial). TRAV and TRBV primers primed cDNA for both TCRalpha and TCRbeta. With a V-primer adapter and a constant-region primer, TCRs were amplified for roughly 20 PCR cycles. TCRdb reanalysed the reads using MiXCR and keeps one entry per CDR3 protein. The table has approximately 80,000 distinct CDR3 sequences, 15% to 20% seen once. This clonotype appeared many times. The sample here was PBMCs, taken after low-dose radiotherapy plus immunotherapy. The receptor was isolated from a male donor with prostate cancer.

DNA for the CDR3: TGTGCCAGCAGCTTGATCAGAAATTCTAACTATGGCTACACCTTC. Its translation: CASSLIRNSNYGYTF. The chain joins TRBV7-2 to TRBJ1-2; D is uncertain. Deletions cut 3 bases from V and 0 bases from J, with 11 bases between. Germline CDR1 reads SGHTA; CDR2 reads FQGNSA. The CDR3 extends over 15 amino acids. The complete variable domain, with remaining parts taken from reference TRBV7-2 and TRBJ1-2, reads GAGVSQSPSNKVTEKGKDVELRCDPISGHTALYWYRQSLGQGLEFLIYFQGNSAPDKSGLPSDRFSAERTGGSVSTLTIQRTQQEDSAVYLCASSLIRNSNYGYTFGSGTRLTVV.